This entry features one T cell receptor beta chain sequence. Its target antigen remains unknown. Per-base quality was not reported, and no clone a single base away is much larger than it. Measured from the cysteine to the phenylalanine, the CDR3 is 13 residues long. Of the read, only the CDR3 DNA is kept; its 39 bases are in frame from base 1. CDR1 and CDR2 are drawn from the germline V gene (reference sequence): SGHNT, YYREEE. V is cut back by 3 bases and J by 6 bases, with 3 bases in the junction unmatched. Libraries came from the immunoSEQ multiplex PCR assay. TCRdb holds this immuneACCESS table with in-frame rearrangements only. Some clones are missing; in checked studies, unresolved V genes explain under half, and the rest has no known cause. For this sample there are 60,000 to 90,000 clones; around 97% appear just once. The top ten clonotypes cover approximately 0.2% of the sample. This sample is drawn from a study of technical replicates of blood from several donors listed by TCRdb under 2017.

This sequence was found in a human donor in good health. Material for sequencing was T cells isolated from PBMCs. The rearrangement joined TRBV5-4 to TRBJ2-4; 7 central nucleotides agree with TRBD1. The CDR3 sequence is CASSSGDRNIQYF. The bases are TGTGCCAGCAGCTCCGGGGACAGAAACATTCAGTACTTC.